Below, 11 T cell receptor beta chains from the same sample are listed, as sequenced in a study of identical twins. TCRdb reprocessed the 5' RACE reads with MiXCR, giving one entry per CDR3 protein. There are 1.5 million to 2 million distinct CDR3 sequences in the sample; 32% occur only once, and less than 0.35% lies in the top ten. Material for sequencing was cord blood. The receptors were sampled from a newborn girl in good health.

The rearrangement uses TRBV24-1 and TRBJ1-2, with D uncertain. Germline loops: CDR1 KGHDR, CDR2 SFDVKD. The CDR3 loop spans 13 amino acids. V gave up 5 bases and J gave up 4 bases, with 10 bases separating them. CDR3 amino acids: CATSAQVFYGYTF. CDR3 DNA: TGTGCCACCAGTGCTCAGGTGTTCTATGGCTACACCTTC.

This clonotype was seen a handful of times. One junction end disagrees with the germline gene, perhaps due to a read error. V gene TRBV5-1 combines with J gene TRBJ2-1; tentatively, D is TRBD2 (6 bases). The CDR3 loop spans 16 amino acids. Germline CDR1 is SGHRS and CDR2 is YFSETQ. The CDR3 bases are TGCGCCAGCACCTTGGGTTTTACGGGGGACTACAATGAGCAGTTCTTC. Translating it yields CASTLGFTGDYNEQFF.

This clonotype was seen a few times. This chain connects TRBV4-1 to TRBJ2-3; no definite D call. The CDR3 covers 13 residues. CDR1 and CDR2 (germline): MGHRA, YSYEKL. Between the trimmed V and J ends, which lost 1 base and 8 bases, there was a span of 10 bases. The DNA of the CDR3 is TGCGCCAGCAGCCAAGTCGGGCTACGTACGCAGTATTTT. It yields the protein CASSQVGLRTQYF.

V and J are TRBV7-8 and TRBJ2-3, with 9 bases lining up with TRBD1. With 2 bases clipped from V and 2 bases from J, the junction kept 5 bases outside the gene matches. This CDR3 has 16 residues. Germline V gene lookup returns CDR1 SGHVS and CDR2 FQNEAQ. CDR3 in amino acids: CASSLYGTGSTDTQYF. The CDR3 DNA follows: TGTGCCAGCAGCTTATACGGGACAGGGTCCACAGATACGCAGTATTTT.

This chain connects TRBV7-2 to TRBJ2-7, with D perhaps matching TRBD2 (5 bases). Germline CDR1 SGHTA, CDR2 FQGNSA. The CDR3 length is 15 residues. Trimming shortened V by 4 bases and J by 0 bases, and 13 bases separated the two germline ends. The CDR3 reads CASSSRTVTSYEQYF. DNA for the CDR3: TGTGCCAGCAGCTCTCGGACTGTCACCTCCTACGAGCAGTACTTC.

This chain uses TRBV28 with TRBJ2-7, with D possibly being TRBD1 (5 bases). The CDR3 contains 14 residues. The ends were cut back, 8 bases at V and 2 bases at J, with 16 bases in the middle. The germline gives CDR1 MDHEN, CDR2 SYDVKM. Here the CDR3 reads CASRRLQGAYEQYF. For the CDR3, the DNA is TGTGCCAGCCGCCGTTTGCAGGGCGCCTACGAGCAGTACTTC.

The rearrangement links TRBV29-1 to TRBJ1-1, with no clear D. The CDR3 spans 11 residues. The V and J ends lost 4 bases and 7 bases respectively, with 10 bases between them. Germline V CDR1 and CDR2: SQVTM, ANQGSEA. This CDR3 is CSVVGPIEAFF. CDR3 in DNA: TGCAGCGTTGTAGGGCCAATTGAAGCTTTCTTT.

This clonotype was detected only a few times. This chain joins TRBV27 and TRBJ1-1, with D perhaps TRBD1 (5 bases). V was pared by 7 bases and J by 1 base, with 19 bases between. Germline values: CDR1 MNHEY, CDR2 SMNVEV (reference sequence). This CDR3 has 16 amino acids. CDR3 in DNA: TGTGCCAGCATTCCTACCCCCAGGGTAAGGAACACTGAAGCTTTCTTT. Translating gives CASIPTPRVRNTEAFF.

The chain recombines TRBV5-4 with TRBJ1-1; 7 nucleotides agree with TRBD1. Trimming removed 0 bases from V and 1 base from J; junction bases left unmatched: 12. The germline CDR1 and CDR2 sequences are SGHNT and YYREEE (reference sequence). This CDR3 has 18 amino acids. This CDR3 is CASSLGSGTVRGNTEAFF. In DNA, the CDR3 is TGTGCCAGCAGCTTGGGGTCGGGGACAGTCAGGGGGAACACTGAAGCTTTCTTT.

This clonotype appeared a few times. V and J are TRBV20-1 and TRBJ2-4; D might be TRBD1 (6 bases). The V and J ends lost 3 bases and 1 base respectively, with 13 bases between them. Germline V gene lookup returns CDR1 DFQATT and CDR2 SNEGSKA (reference sequence). The CDR3 extends over 15 amino acids. The CDR3 here is CSASNPRGAKNIQYF. In DNA, the CDR3 is TGCAGTGCTAGTAACCCTAGGGGGGCCAAAAACATTCAGTACTTC.

This clonotype has only a few counts. V gene TRBV20-1 combines with J gene TRBJ2-7, with D perhaps matching TRBD1 (5 bases). V was shortened by 0 bases and J by 2 bases, with 11 bases between the two germline ends. The CDR3 has 14 amino acids. Germline-derived CDR1 and CDR2 are DFQATT and SNEGSKA (reference sequence). The CDR3 is CSARDYKGPYEQYF. The CDR3 DNA reads TGCAGTGCTAGAGATTATAAGGGGCCCTACGAGCAGTACTTC.